These 24 T cell receptor beta chains were sequenced from one sample in a study of blood T cell repertoires in COVID-19. Only in-frame clones appear in the TCRdb table, and some are missing; sequencing was by immunoSEQ multiplex PCR. The sample carries approximately 270,000 clones, approximately 80% recorded once. The material sequenced was peripheral blood. All receptors derive from an older man with acute or convalescent COVID-19.

The V call is TRBV4-1, the J call TRBJ1-4; D is possibly TRBD1 (5 bases). This CDR3 region has 15 residues. V lost 4 bases, J lost 4 bases, and 13 bases lay in between. CDR1 MGHRA and CDR2 YSYEKL come from the germline V gene. The CDR3 spells CASSLMTGLNEKLFF. In DNA form, the CDR3 reads TGCGCCAGCAGCCTAATGACGGGACTTAATGAAAAACTGTTTTTT.

The chain couples TRBV6-2 or TRBV6-3 to TRBJ2-7; weak D call: TRBD2 (6 bases). This CDR3 region has 16 residues. V was shortened by 6 bases and J by 1 base, with 19 bases between the two germline ends. Germline V CDR1 and CDR2: MNHEY, SVGEGT. The CDR3: CASSSPWAGPSYEQYF. CDR3 nucleotide sequence: TGTGCCAGCAGCTCCCCTTGGGCGGGGCCGTCCTACGAGCAGTACTTC.

The chain uses TRBV27 and TRBJ2-1, with 11 bases aligning to TRBD2. The CDR3 extends over 16 amino acids. From germline, CDR1 is MNHEY and CDR2 SMNVEV (reference sequence). Germline trimming cut 1 base from V and 7 bases from J; bases unmatched to any gene: 6. CDR3 sequence: CASSLWSTSGSNEQFF. For the CDR3, the DNA is TGTGCCAGCAGTTTATGGTCTACTAGCGGGAGTAATGAGCAGTTCTTC.

The rearrangement joins TRBV9 to TRBJ2-3; 9 bases are shared with TRBD2. From germline, CDR1 is SGDLS and CDR2 YYNGEE. V lost 4 bases to trimming and J lost 1 base; unmatched junction nucleotides: 4. The CDR3 is made up of 15 amino acids. The CDR3 DNA reads TGTGCCAGCAGCTCGGGACTAGCAGGCACAGATACGCAGTATTTT. Its translation is CASSSGLAGTDTQYF.

This clone was picked up one time. The chain joins TRBV6-4 to TRBJ1-1, with 7 bases that match TRBD1. V lost 10 bases to trimming and J lost 5 bases; unmatched junction nucleotides: 13. This CDR3 comprises 14 residues. Germline lookup yields CDR1 MRHNA and CDR2 SNTAGT. The CDR3 reads CATSAGGDKTEAFF. For the CDR3, the DNA is TGTGCCACCTCTGCAGGGGGAGATAAAACTGAAGCTTTCTTT.

V is TRBV19 and J is TRBJ1-4; a weak D match, TRBD1 (5 bases). Germline V gene lookup returns CDR1 LNHDA and CDR2 SQIVND (reference sequence). This CDR3 has 15 residues. V gave up 7 bases and J gave up 4 bases, with 16 bases separating them. The CDR3 spells CASTSKGQGNEKLFF. DNA for the CDR3: TGTGCCAGTACTTCGAAGGGGCAGGGTAATGAAAAACTGTTTTTT. The complete variable domain, with remaining parts taken from reference TRBV19 and TRBJ1-4, reads DGGITQSPKYLFRKEGQNVTLSCEQNLNHDAMYWYRQDPGQGLRLIYYSQIVNDFQKGDIAEGYSVSREKKESFPLTVTSAQKNPTAFYLCASTSKGQGNEKLFFGSGTQLSVL.

V gene TRBV18 combines with J gene TRBJ1-4; TRBD1 matches 8 bases. The CDR3 spans 11 residues. V lost 5 bases to trimming and J lost 12 bases; unmatched junction nucleotides: 2. Germline CDR1 KGHSH, CDR2 LQKENI. The CDR3 DNA sequence: TGTGCCAGCTCATCGACAGGGGAACTGTTTTTT. Translating gives CASSSTGELFF.

The chain is built from TRBV2 and TRBJ2-7, with 8 bases identical to TRBD1. This CDR3 has 14 amino acids. V lost 6 bases, J lost 3 bases, and 7 bases stayed unmatched. Per the germline V gene, CDR1 is SNHLY and CDR2 is FYNNEI. This CDR3 is CASRVTGESYEQYF. CDR3 nucleotides: TGTGCCAGCAGGGTGACAGGGGAAAGCTACGAGCAGTACTTC. Full variable domain (rest looked up from reference TRBV2 and TRBJ2-7): EPEVTQTPSHQVTQMGQEVILRCVPISNHLYFYWYRQILGQKVEFLVSFYNNEISEKSEIFDDQFSVERPDGSNFTLKIRSTKLEDSAMYFCASRVTGESYEQYFGPGTRLTVT.

The J gene is TRBJ2-3, the V gene TRBV9; tentative D call: TRBD1 (5 bases). In germline, CDR1 is SGDLS, CDR2 YYNGEE. The CDR3 length is 16 residues. Between the trimmed V and J ends, which lost 0 bases and 3 bases, there was a span of 14 bases. The DNA for the CDR3 is TGTGCCAGCAGCGTAGGGACCACACCAGGGACAGATACGCAGTATTTT. Its translation: CASSVGTTPGTDTQYF.

The V gene is TRBV18, the J gene TRBJ2-6; D not resolved. Germline-derived CDR1 and CDR2 are KGHSH and LQKENI. Trimming removed 2 bases from V and 0 bases from J, with 5 bases in between. The CDR3 sequence is 15 residues long. CDR3 sequence reads: CASSPGLSGANVLTF. CDR3 DNA: TGTGCCAGCTCACCAGGGCTCTCTGGGGCCAACGTCCTGACTTTC.

This chain links TRBV19 with TRBJ1-2, with 9 bases identical to TRBD1. The V gene's germline CDR1 is LNHDA and CDR2 SQIVND (reference sequence). Unmatched junction bases numbered 7, after V lost 6 bases and J lost 8 bases. The CDR3 spans 13 residues. In DNA form, the CDR3 reads TGTGCCAGTAGATCGGACAGGGGTGACGGCTACACCTTC. Protein product: CASRSDRGDGYTF.

The chain links TRBV19 to TRBJ1-1, with a possible D match to TRBD1 (5 bases). CDR1 and CDR2 from the germline V gene are LNHDA and SQIVND (reference sequence). This CDR3 region has 13 residues. Trimming left V 10 bases short and J 0 bases short, with 12 bases between. CDR3 bases: TGTGCCACCAAGGGGCTTTTGAACACTGAAGCTTTCTTT. Translated: CATKGLLNTEAFF.

This chain links TRBV19 with TRBJ2-4; D not certain. Germline V gene lookup returns CDR1 LNHDA and CDR2 SQIVND (reference sequence). This CDR3 comprises 14 residues. V was cut by 1 base and J by 7 bases, with 11 bases left in between. The CDR3 bases are TGTGCCAGTAGTATAGGATCCCAGTTGAACATTCAGTACTTC. Protein: CASSIGSQLNIQYF. Drawing the rest from reference TRBV19 and TRBJ2-4, the complete variable domain is DGGITQSPKYLFRKEGQNVTLSCEQNLNHDAMYWYRQDPGQGLRLIYYSQIVNDFQKGDIAEGYSVSREKKESFPLTVTSAQKNPTAFYLCASSIGSQLNIQYFGAGTRLSVL.

In nucleotides, the CDR3 is TGTGCCAGCAGCTTAGCCGGACAGGCTACTGAAGCTTTCTTT. As protein: CASSLAGQATEAFF. The V gene is TRBV11-3, the J gene TRBJ1-1; 7 nucleotides line up with TRBD1. There are 14 residues in the CDR3. From germline, CDR1 is SGHNT and CDR2 YENEEA. V lost 1 base, J lost 5 bases, and 4 bases stayed unmatched.

The rearrangement joins TRBV18 to TRBJ1-5, with 9 nucleotides matching TRBD1. V dropped 4 bases and J dropped 5; count of bases not matched to a gene: 3. Germline CDR1 is KGHSH and CDR2 is LQKENI. The CDR3 is 14 amino acids. CDR3 DNA sequence: TGTGCCAGCTCACGGGACAGGGTTGATCAGCCCCAGCATTTT. This encodes CASSRDRVDQPQHF.

This chain connects TRBV5-1 to TRBJ2-7, with TRBD1 matching 8 bases. V lost 4 bases to trimming and J lost 3 bases; unmatched junction nucleotides: 9. CDR1 SGHRS and CDR2 YFSETQ come from the germline V gene. This CDR3 is built from 15 residues. The chain's CDR3 is CASSLGTGLSYEQYF. CDR3 in DNA: TGCGCCAGCAGCCTCGGGACAGGCCTAAGCTACGAGCAGTACTTC.

The chain combines TRBV7-2 with TRBJ2-7; no reliable D call. The length of the CDR3 is 15 residues. Trimming stripped 2 bases from V and 1 base from J, with 12 bases between. Germline V CDR1 and CDR2: SGHTA, FQGNSA. CDR3 bases: TGTGCCAGCAGCTTAATTGACAAGTTTTCCTACGAGCAGTACTTC. This codes for CASSLIDKFSYEQYF.

J is TRBJ1-5 and V is TRBV2; D is undetermined. The CDR3 extends over 14 amino acids. Germline CDR1 and CDR2: SNHLY and FYNNEI. V was pared by 5 bases and J by 1 base, with 9 bases between. CDR3 coding DNA: TGTGCCAGCAGTTCTACAGTGAGCAATCAGCCCCAGCATTTT. Residues: CASSSTVSNQPQHF.

Only one count was recorded for this clone. The gene calls are TRBV30 and TRBJ1-1; 8 nucleotides match TRBD1. J lost 5 bases, V lost 2 bases, and 10 bases had no gene match. The germline gives CDR1 GTSNPN, CDR2 SVGIG (reference sequence). The CDR3 length is 15 residues. This CDR3 reads CAWSSPDRGKTEAFF. The DNA of the CDR3 is TGTGCCTGGAGTTCTCCAGACAGGGGAAAGACTGAAGCTTTCTTT.

CDR3 region: CATSSIYQAQETQYF. The DNA of the CDR3 is TGTGCCACCAGCAGCATCTATCAGGCCCAAGAGACCCAGTACTTC. The chain recombines TRBV15 with TRBJ2-5; unclear D gene. The CDR3 totals 15 residues. Trimming pared 3 bases from V and 1 base from J, leaving 12 bases between. From germline, CDR1 is LNHNV and CDR2 YYDKDF (reference sequence).

This clone was counted once. The chain couples TRBV7-9 to TRBJ2-7; no definite D call. Trimming left V 6 bases short and J 5 bases short, with 14 bases between. The CDR3 length is 13 residues. Germline V gives CDR1 SEHNR, CDR2 FQNEAQ (reference sequence). For the CDR3, the DNA is TGTGCCAGCAGACAAACGGCTGGGCACGAGCAGTACTTC. Its protein is CASRQTAGHEQYF.

The rearrangement links TRBV3-1 (or the pseudogene TRBV3-2) to TRBJ1-1; TRBD1 matches 8 bases. The trim removed 1 base at V and 0 bases at J, leaving 4 bases unmatched. Germline lookup yields CDR1 LGHDT and CDR2 YNNKEL (reference sequence). The CDR3 sequence is 16 residues long. In nucleotides, the CDR3 is TGTGCCAGCAGCCAAGGGACAGGGAAGATGAACACTGAAGCTTTCTTT. Its translation: CASSQGTGKMNTEAFF.

The chain links TRBV9 to TRBJ1-4, with 9 bases that match TRBD1. Per the germline V gene, CDR1 is SGDLS and CDR2 is YYNGEE. Trimming at V came to 3 bases and at J to 8 bases, leaving 5 bases not matched to a gene. The CDR3 totals 14 residues. Here the CDR3 reads CASSDGTGREKLFF. Here the CDR3 DNA reads TGTGCCAGCAGCGACGGGACAGGGAGGGAAAAACTGTTTTTT.

This clone showed up just a few times. The chain couples TRBV4-1 to TRBJ2-3; 11 positions agree with TRBD2. The V gene end was trimmed by 2 bases and the J gene end by 1 base; junction bases not matched to a gene: 2. CDR3 length: 16 residues. Germline CDR1 reads MGHRA; CDR2 reads YSYEKL. CDR3 protein: CASSQHSGRGTDTQYF. The CDR3 nucleotides read TGCGCCAGCAGCCAACATAGCGGGAGGGGCACAGATACGCAGTATTTT.